The following is a T cell receptor beta chain sequence with its context. Its antigen is as yet unknown. Expressed TCRB transcripts were sequenced after all isolated RNA was converted to cDNA. The table came from immunoSEQ multiplex PCR; TCRdb's copy has only in-frame clones and leaves some out. The sample lists around 150,000 clones, about a tenth occurring once. The data were obtained in a study of beta chain features in type 1 diabetes. Study observations and caveats: When Type 1 diabetes patients were examined, their TCRB CDR3s proved moderately but significantly shorter in all four CD4+ subsets.

Looked up from germline, CDR1 is LGHNA and CDR2 is YSLEER. V lost 1 base and J lost 4; bases outside the gene matches: 6. The CDR3 length is 17 residues. Sequenced material: central memory CD4+ T cells from blood. The chain is built from TRBV4-3 and TRBJ2-3; TRBD2 aligns across 12 bases. The clonotype comes from a man between 25 and 39 years old with type 1 diabetes. Written as DNA, the CDR3 is TGCGCCAGCAGCCAAGGGTCCGGACTAGCGGGATCAGATACGCAGTATTTT. This sequence encodes CASSQGSGLAGSDTQYF.